Sequencing of this T cell receptor beta chain was carried out in a study of graft-versus-host responses after intestinal transplantation. Some clones are missing from TCRdb's copy, which holds only in-frame ones; the method was immunoSEQ multiplex PCR. Of around 97,000 clones in the sample, roughly 89% were seen once. Concerning this clone itself: Antigen specificity is unknown.

The trim removed 4 bases at V and 7 bases at J, leaving 12 bases unmatched. This CDR3 is 18 amino acids long. Germline CDR1 is MGHRA and CDR2 is YSYEKL. V usage is TRBV4-1 and J usage is TRBJ2-3; 15 bases match TRBD2. The specimen was unstimulated CD4+ T cells sorted from spleen or lymph node cells, collected before transplant. This clonotype was obtained from a human donor who was the organ donor for an intestinal transplant. The CDR3 loop is CASSPLLGLAGGRNTQYF. The DNA of the CDR3 is TGCGCCAGCAGCCCGCTCCTTGGACTAGCGGGGGGGAGAAATACGCAGTATTTT.